What follows are 32 T cell receptor beta chains derived from one specimen sequenced in a study of blood T cell repertoires in COVID-19. The protocol was immunoSEQ multiplex PCR, while the TCRdb copy is restricted to in-frame clones and leaves out a portion. The sample gives some 200,000 clones, roughly four fifths of which show up once; about 6% is in the top ten. Sequencing was done on a sample of peripheral blood. These receptors were obtained from a woman aged 35 to 49 with acute or convalescent COVID-19.

The chain carries TRBV6-5 and TRBJ2-7, with D perhaps TRBD1 (5 bases). V was cut by 0 bases and J by 6 bases, with 15 bases left in between. The CDR3 is 15 amino acids. Germline V gene data show CDR1 as MNHEY and CDR2 as SVGAGI. DNA of the CDR3: TGTGCCAGCAGTTACTCGCCGGACAACCCGGGCGAGCAGTACTTC. Translated, it gives CASSYSPDNPGEQYF.

The DNA of the CDR3 is TGTGCCAGCAGCTTTCGCGGGGGGGCTGCCTACGAGCAGTACTTC. The encoded protein is CASSFRGGAAYEQYF. The V call is TRBV7-2, the J call TRBJ2-7, with TRBD2 identical over 9 bases. J lost 2 bases, V lost 3 bases, and 5 bases had no gene match. The germline gives CDR1 SGHTA, CDR2 FQGNSA. The CDR3 extends over 15 amino acids. The full variable domain, rest sourced from reference TRBV7-2 and TRBJ2-7, is GAGVSQSPSNKVTEKGKDVELRCDPISGHTALYWYRQSLGQGLEFLIYFQGNSAPDKSGLPSDRFSAERTGGSVSTLTIQRTQQEDSAVYLCASSFRGGAAYEQYFGPGTRLTVT.

V gene TRBV6-2 or TRBV6-3 combines with J gene TRBJ1-1, with 7 bases that match TRBD1. Germline V gene sequence: CDR1 MNHEY, CDR2 SVGEGT. V dropped 6 bases and J dropped 3; count of bases not matched to a gene: 7. This CDR3 has 14 amino acids. CDR3 nucleotides: TGTGCCAGCAGCCCTCAGGGGACAGACACTGAAGCTTTCTTT. Encoded protein: CASSPQGTDTEAFF.

CDR3 sequence (DNA): TGCAGTGCTAGTCGCAGGGTGGGTTCACCCCTCCACTTT. It encodes CSASRRVGSPLHF. The rearrangement joins TRBV20-1 to TRBJ1-6, with D perhaps TRBD1 (5 bases). V dropped 3 bases and J dropped 9 bases, with 12 bases sitting between them. CDR3 length: 13 amino acids. The germline V gene encodes CDR1 DFQATT and CDR2 SNEGSKA (reference sequence).

The chain is built from TRBV9 and TRBJ2-7; no firm D call. The CDR3 is 13 residues long. V lost 3 bases to trimming and J lost 5 bases, with 12 bases between them. From germline, CDR1 is SGDLS and CDR2 YYNGEE. This CDR3 is CASSAEEFHEQYF. DNA for the CDR3: TGTGCCAGCAGCGCCGAGGAGTTCCACGAGCAGTACTTC.

The chain uses TRBV18 and TRBJ2-2; TRBD1 matches at 10 bases. V was pared by 2 bases and J by 4 bases, with 4 bases of the junction left unmatched. This CDR3 spans 16 amino acids. CDR1 is KGHSH and CDR2 is LQKENI in the germline V gene. The CDR3 spells CASSPDRGLATGELFF. The DNA of the CDR3 is TGTGCCAGCTCACCAGACAGGGGGCTGGCCACCGGGGAGCTGTTTTTT.

The chain employs TRBV5-1 and TRBJ1-2; D may be TRBD1 (5 bases). Germline V gene sequence: CDR1 SGHRS, CDR2 YFSETQ. The CDR3 extends over 14 amino acids. V was trimmed by 4 bases and J by 6 bases, leaving 16 bases between them. The CDR3 DNA follows: TGCGCCAGCAGCCCCTTAACAGGCGTCCATGGCTACACCTTC. Translation: CASSPLTGVHGYTF.

V gene TRBV6-5 combines with J gene TRBJ1-5; D unresolved. V was shortened by 5 bases and J by 9 bases, with 11 bases between the two germline ends. This CDR3 has 12 amino acids. The germline V gene has CDR1 MNHEY and CDR2 SVGAGI. CDR3 residues: CASSHDRGPQHF. The CDR3 nucleotides are TGTGCCAGCAGTCACGATCGAGGGCCCCAGCATTTT.

V gene TRBV9 combines with J gene TRBJ1-2; 8 bases are a match to TRBD1. The CDR3 is 15 residues long. V shed 0 bases, J shed 4 bases, and the junction held 5 bases outside the gene matches. Looked up from germline, CDR1 is SGDLS and CDR2 is YYNGEE. The DNA of the CDR3 is TGTGCCAGCAGCGTAGATACAGGGGGTGCCTATGGCTACACCTTC. Translated, it gives CASSVDTGGAYGYTF.

The sample holds one count of this clone. The gene calls are TRBV7-8 and TRBJ2-7, with D perhaps matching TRBD2 (6 bases). In germline, CDR1 is SGHVS, CDR2 FQNEAQ. V was clipped by 1 base and J by 2 bases, with 12 bases between them. The length of the CDR3 is 15 residues. DNA for the CDR3: TGTGCCAGCAGCTTAGTCCCGGAGGGACCCTACGAGCAGTACTTC. Translation: CASSLVPEGPYEQYF.

The chain is built from TRBV2 and TRBJ2-7; weak D call: TRBD2 (5 bases). The CDR3 is 14 residues long. V dropped 6 bases and J dropped 2 bases, with 14 bases sitting between them. Germline CDR1 and CDR2: SNHLY and FYNNEI. As DNA, the CDR3 is TGTGCCAGCAGACCCGGGATAAAGACCTACGAGCAGTACTTC. Its translation: CASRPGIKTYEQYF.

V gene TRBV19 combines with J gene TRBJ1-5, with 7 bases aligning to TRBD1. V lost 9 bases, J lost 4 bases, and 3 bases stayed unmatched. The CDR3 is made up of 12 amino acids. Germline CDR1 and CDR2: LNHDA and SQIVND (reference sequence). This CDR3 reads CASRQGNQPQHF. The CDR3 coding sequence is TGTGCCAGCCGACAGGGAAATCAGCCCCAGCATTTT.

The chain carries TRBV7-9 and TRBJ2-1, with TRBD2 matching over 8 bases. In germline, CDR1 is SEHNR, CDR2 FQNEAQ (reference sequence). The CDR3 has 16 amino acids. V lost 2 bases and J lost 4; bases outside the gene matches: 7. In DNA, the CDR3 is TGTGCCAGCAGCTTATTTAGCGGACTAGCATACAATGAGCAGTTCTTC. Its protein is CASSLFSGLAYNEQFF. The entire variable domain, with the rest obtained from reference TRBV7-9 and TRBJ2-1, is as follows: DTGVSQNPRHKITKRGQNVTFRCDPISEHNRLYWYRQTLGQGPEFLTYFQNEAQLEKSRLLSDRFSAERPKGSFSTLEIQRTEQGDSAMYLCASSLFSGLAYNEQFFGPGTRLTVL.

This chain uses TRBV9 with TRBJ2-1, with a possible D match to TRBD1 (6 bases). The CDR3 has 16 amino acids. V shed 3 bases and J shed 1 base, with 14 bases lying between them. Germline CDR1 is SGDLS and CDR2 is YYNGEE. The DNA of the CDR3 is TGTGCCAGCAGCGAACAGGGTTCGGTTTCCTACAATGAGCAGTTCTTC. It translates to CASSEQGSVSYNEQFF.

In DNA, the CDR3 is TGTGCCAGTACCCCAATCCGGGGAAACACTGAAGCTTTCTTT. Its protein is CASTPIRGNTEAFF. The V gene is TRBV19, the J gene TRBJ1-1; the D is unclear. With 7 bases removed from V and 2 bases from J, the gap between germline ends came to 14 bases. Germline loops: CDR1 LNHDA, CDR2 SQIVND (reference sequence). The CDR3 loop spans 14 amino acids.

The chain links TRBV4-1 to TRBJ2-2; tentative D call: TRBD2 (7 bases). CDR3 size: 18 residues. Trimming removed 2 bases from V and 1 base from J, with 17 bases in between. CDR1 and CDR2 (germline): MGHRA, YSYEKL. The CDR3 DNA reads as TGCGCCAGCAGCCAAAAGAGAGGAGCGGGACAGAACACCGGGGAGCTGTTTTTT. Amino acids: CASSQKRGAGQNTGELFF.

The chain uses TRBV3-1 (or the pseudogene TRBV3-2) and TRBJ1-3; D not certain. Trimming cost V 1 base and J 2 bases, with 9 bases left between them. Per the germline V gene, CDR1 is LGHDT and CDR2 is YNNKEL (reference sequence). This CDR3 is 15 amino acids long. CDR3 sequence: CASSQAAGTGNTIYF. The DNA of the CDR3 is TGTGCCAGCAGCCAAGCGGCCGGGACTGGAAACACCATATATTTT.

The rearrangement links TRBV1 to TRBJ2-3; the table's D call of TRBD2 was not tested on the DNA. TRBV1 is termed a pseudogene. This CDR3 spans 17 amino acids. CDR3 residues: CTSSQGKREVGADTQYF. CDR3 bases: TGCACCAGCAGCCAAGGTAAGCGGGAGGTTGGCGCAGATACGCAGTATTTT.

This clone was picked up a small number of times. The CDR3 loop is CASSQLALQSSNQPQHF. The CDR3 DNA sequence: TGCGCCAGCAGCCAACTAGCCCTTCAGTCTAGCAATCAGCCCCAGCATTTT. This rearrangement joins TRBV4-1 to TRBJ1-5; D is uncertain. Trimming pared 2 bases from V and 0 bases from J, leaving 14 bases between. The CDR3 consists of 17 residues. Germline assignment: CDR1 MGHRA and CDR2 YSYEKL.

V usage is TRBV19 and J usage is TRBJ1-5; unclear D gene. CDR1 LNHDA and CDR2 SQIVND come from the germline V gene (reference sequence). This CDR3 contains 15 residues. V was shortened by 6 bases and J by 6 bases, with 18 bases between the two germline ends. The CDR3 coding sequence is TGTGCCAGTAGCGCCACATACGGGGTCGTTCAGCCCCAGCATTTT. Protein product: CASSATYGVVQPQHF. The full variable domain, completed using reference TRBV19 and TRBJ1-5, is DGGITQSPKYLFRKEGQNVTLSCEQNLNHDAMYWYRQDPGQGLRLIYYSQIVNDFQKGDIAEGYSVSREKKESFPLTVTSAQKNPTAFYLCASSATYGVVQPQHFGDGTRLSIL.

This clone was observed a few times. The V and J genes are TRBV5-5 and TRBJ1-1; D unresolved. Between the trimmed V and J ends, which lost 0 bases and 0 bases, there was a span of 6 bases. The CDR3 totals 14 residues. The V gene's germline CDR1 is SGHKS and CDR2 YYEKEE (reference sequence). CDR3 amino acids: CASSLGHMNTEAFF. In DNA form, the CDR3 reads TGTGCCAGCAGCTTGGGACATATGAACACTGAAGCTTTCTTT.

The V call is TRBV7-9, the J call TRBJ1-4; TRBD1 is a possible D gene (5 bases). Deletions cut 4 bases from V and 4 bases from J, with 16 bases between. The CDR3 runs 16 residues. CDR1 is SEHNR and CDR2 is FQNEAQ in the germline V gene (reference sequence). CDR3 residues: CASSSRLGRINEKLFF. CDR3 in DNA: TGTGCCAGCAGCTCCCGTTTGGGGCGAATTAATGAAAAACTGTTTTTT.

The chain recombines TRBV11-2 with TRBJ1-1, with a weak D call TRBD1 (5 bases). Germline lookup yields CDR1 SGHAT and CDR2 FQNNGV. This CDR3 spans 15 amino acids. V was pared by 4 bases and J by 6 bases, with 18 bases between. The CDR3: CASSSTLTRGSEAFF. CDR3 DNA: TGTGCCAGCAGCTCGACCCTGACTCGGGGGTCTGAAGCTTTCTTT.

The chain carries TRBV15 and TRBJ2-2, with unresolved D. This CDR3 has 14 amino acids. Germline V gene lookup returns CDR1 LNHNV and CDR2 YYDKDF (reference sequence). V was pared by 6 bases and J by 4 bases, with 12 bases between. CDR3 residues: CATSDVRGTGELFF. The CDR3 DNA is TGTGCCACCAGTGATGTAAGAGGCACCGGGGAGCTGTTTTTT. The full variable domain, rest sourced from reference TRBV15 and TRBJ2-2, is DAMVIQNPRYQVTQFGKPVTLSCSQTLNHNVMYWYQQKSSQAPKLLFHYYDKDFNNEADTPDNFQSRRPNTSFCFLDIRSPGLGDTAMYLCATSDVRGTGELFFGEGSRLTVL.

V usage is TRBV6-6 and J usage is TRBJ1-6; 8 nucleotides match TRBD1. Germline CDR1 reads MNHNY; CDR2 reads SVGAGI (reference sequence). V trimming: 4 bases; J trimming: 5 bases; junction bases outside the gene matches: 7. The CDR3 length is 16 residues. In DNA, the CDR3 is TGTGCCAGCAGTTCTCTCAGGGGGCCTAATAATTCACCCCTCCACTTT. Amino acids: CASSSLRGPNNSPLHF.

This clone was picked up one time. The chain is built from TRBV28 and TRBJ1-5; D is ambiguous. Trimming took off 3 bases at V and 7 bases at J, with 16 bases between the two ends. The CDR3 loop spans 15 amino acids. CDR1 is MDHEN and CDR2 is SYDVKM in the germline V gene. CDR3 bases: TGTGCCAGCAGTTTCCCTGGGCCCTCGGGGCAGCCCCAGCATTTT. Protein: CASSFPGPSGQPQHF.

The V and J genes are TRBV5-1 and TRBJ2-7, with D possibly TRBD2 on 5 matching bases. With 7 bases removed from V and 5 bases from J, the gap between germline ends came to 16 bases. Germline V gene data show CDR1 as SGHRS and CDR2 as YFSETQ. The CDR3 is 13 residues long. The CDR3 reads CASGEEGRDEQYF. The CDR3 DNA reads as TGCGCCAGCGGAGAAGAGGGCCGCGACGAGCAGTACTTC.

The rearrangement links TRBV5-1 to TRBJ1-4, with D possibly TRBD1 on 6 matching bases. The CDR3 runs to 15 residues. Germline-derived CDR1 and CDR2 are SGHRS and YFSETQ. Trimming took 0 bases from V and 8 from J, leaving 14 bases between them. The CDR3 here is CASSLAQGAWEKLFF. The CDR3 DNA follows: TGCGCCAGCAGCTTGGCACAGGGCGCGTGGGAAAAACTGTTTTTT.

The V call is TRBV27, the J call TRBJ1-6; D gene ambiguous. The CDR3 consists of 17 residues. Germline-derived CDR1 and CDR2 are MNHEY and SMNVEV (reference sequence). V lost 2 bases to trimming and J lost 5 bases, with 16 bases between them. The CDR3 sequence is CASSLVADSRDNSPLHF. CDR3 nucleotides: TGTGCCAGCAGTTTAGTGGCTGACTCTCGGGATAATTCACCCCTCCACTTT.

The chain combines TRBV5-5 with TRBJ2-6, with 8 bases aligning to TRBD1. Germline-derived CDR1 and CDR2 are SGHKS and YYEKEE (reference sequence). V dropped 1 base and J dropped 5; count of bases not matched to a gene: 11. This CDR3 contains 18 residues. CDR3 amino acids: CASSLMQGAGWRANVLTF. The CDR3 nucleotides read TGTGCCAGCAGCTTGATGCAGGGGGCGGGGTGGAGGGCCAACGTCCTGACTTTC. The full variable domain, with the rest looked up from reference TRBV5-5 and TRBJ2-6, is DAGVTQSPTHLIKTRGQQVTLRCSPISGHKSVSWYQQVLGQGPQFIFQYYEKEERGRGNFPDRFSARQFPNYSSELNVNALLLGDSALYLCASSLMQGAGWRANVLTFGAGSRLTVL.

CDR3 bases: TGTGCCAGCAGTGCATGGAACACCGGGGAGCTGTTTTTT. Its translation: CASSAWNTGELFF. The chain combines TRBV2 with TRBJ2-2; D call uncertain. V was clipped by 4 bases and J by 1 base, with 4 bases between them. In germline, CDR1 is SNHLY, CDR2 FYNNEI. This CDR3 spans 13 amino acids.

About this clone itself: This specimen includes other DNA sequences encoding the same CDR3. The V and J genes are TRBV6-5 and TRBJ2-7; D call uncertain. CDR1 and CDR2 (germline): MNHEY, SVGAGI. The CDR3 length is 15 residues. V shed 0 bases and J shed 2 bases, with 11 bases lying between them. The CDR3 protein is CASSYSAGETYEQYF. The CDR3, as DNA: TGTGCCAGCAGTTACTCGGCAGGCGAGACCTACGAGCAGTACTTC.